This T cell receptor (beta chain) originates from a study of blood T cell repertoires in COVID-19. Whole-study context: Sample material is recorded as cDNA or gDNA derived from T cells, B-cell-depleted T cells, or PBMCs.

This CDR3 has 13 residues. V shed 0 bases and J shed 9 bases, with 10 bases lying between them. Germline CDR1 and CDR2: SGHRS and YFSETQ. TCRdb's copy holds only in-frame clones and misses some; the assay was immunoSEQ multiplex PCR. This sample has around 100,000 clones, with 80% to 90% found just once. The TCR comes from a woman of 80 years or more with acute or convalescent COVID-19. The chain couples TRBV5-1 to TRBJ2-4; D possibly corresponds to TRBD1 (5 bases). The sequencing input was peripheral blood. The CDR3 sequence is CASSLVQGGIQYF. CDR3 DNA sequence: TGCGCCAGCAGCTTGGTGCAGGGTGGCATTCAGTACTTC.